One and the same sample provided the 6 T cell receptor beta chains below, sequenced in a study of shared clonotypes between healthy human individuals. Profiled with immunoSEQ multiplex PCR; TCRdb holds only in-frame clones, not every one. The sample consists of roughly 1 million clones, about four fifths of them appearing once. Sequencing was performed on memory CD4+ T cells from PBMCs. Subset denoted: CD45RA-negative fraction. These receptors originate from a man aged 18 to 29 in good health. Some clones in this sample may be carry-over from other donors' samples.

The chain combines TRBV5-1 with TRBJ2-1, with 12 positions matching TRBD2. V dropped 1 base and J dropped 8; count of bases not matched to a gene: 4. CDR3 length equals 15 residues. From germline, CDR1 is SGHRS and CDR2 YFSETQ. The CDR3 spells CASSLRLAGVYEQFF. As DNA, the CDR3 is TGCGCCAGCAGCTTGAGACTAGCGGGAGTCTATGAGCAGTTCTTC.

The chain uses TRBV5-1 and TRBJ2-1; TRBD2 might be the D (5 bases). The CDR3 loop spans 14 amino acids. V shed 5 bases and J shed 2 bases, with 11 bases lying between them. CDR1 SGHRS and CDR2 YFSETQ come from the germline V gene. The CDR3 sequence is CASRLESPYNEQFF. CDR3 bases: TGCGCCAGCAGACTAGAATCCCCCTACAATGAGCAGTTCTTC. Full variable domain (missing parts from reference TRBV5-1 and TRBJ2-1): KAGVTQTPRYLIKTRGQQVTLSCSPISGHRSVSWYQQTPGQGLQFLFEYFSETQRNKGNFPGRFSGRQFSNSRSEMNVSTLELGDSALYLCASRLESPYNEQFFGPGTRLTVL.

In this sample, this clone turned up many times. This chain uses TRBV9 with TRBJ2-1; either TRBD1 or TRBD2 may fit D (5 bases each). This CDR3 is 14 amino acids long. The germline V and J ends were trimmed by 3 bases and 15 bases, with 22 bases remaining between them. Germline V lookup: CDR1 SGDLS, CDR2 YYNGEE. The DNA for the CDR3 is TGTGCCAGCAGCGCTACGGGACCCTCCGCCTTGGTGTTCTTC. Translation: CASSATGPSALVFF.

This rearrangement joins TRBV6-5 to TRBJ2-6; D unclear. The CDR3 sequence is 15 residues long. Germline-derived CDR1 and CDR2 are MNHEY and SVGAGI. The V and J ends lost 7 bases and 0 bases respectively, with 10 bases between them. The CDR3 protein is CASMQASSGANVLTF. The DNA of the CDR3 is TGTGCCAGCATGCAGGCGAGCTCTGGGGCCAACGTCCTGACTTTC.

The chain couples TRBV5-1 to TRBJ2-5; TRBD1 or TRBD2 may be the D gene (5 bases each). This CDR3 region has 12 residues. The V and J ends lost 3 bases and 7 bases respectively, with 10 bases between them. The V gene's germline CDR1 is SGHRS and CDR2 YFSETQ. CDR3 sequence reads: CASSWDDGTQYF. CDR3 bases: TGCGCCAGCAGCTGGGACGACGGGACCCAGTACTTC.

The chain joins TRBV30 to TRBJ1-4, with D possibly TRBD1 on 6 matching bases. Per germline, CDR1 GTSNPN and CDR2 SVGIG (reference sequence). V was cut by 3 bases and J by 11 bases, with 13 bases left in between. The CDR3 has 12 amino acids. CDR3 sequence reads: CAWSRTVGKLFF. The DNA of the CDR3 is TGTGCCTGGAGCCGGACAGTGGGGAAACTGTTTTTT.